The 32 T cell receptor beta chains below were found in one sample sequenced in a study of graft-versus-host responses after intestinal transplantation. Their recognized antigens are unknown. Method: immunoSEQ multiplex PCR; TCRdb's copy keeps in-frame clones and lacks some. Counted here are approximately 80,000 clones, roughly 91% occurring once; the ten biggest clones make up around 0.35%. This specimen consisted of unstimulated CD4+ T cells sorted from spleen or lymph node cells, obtained before intestinal transplant. These receptor sequences come from a human donor who received an intestinal transplant.

The J gene is TRBJ2-3, the V gene TRBV5-1; tentative D call: TRBD2 (5 bases). Trimming cost V 0 bases and J 7 bases, with 15 bases left between them. Germline V gene sequence: CDR1 SGHRS, CDR2 YFSETQ. CDR3 length: 15 amino acids. CDR3 region: CASSLGDAGGYTQYF. DNA for the CDR3: TGCGCCAGCAGCTTGGGCGATGCGGGCGGGTATACGCAGTATTTT. Variable domain in full (rest from reference TRBV5-1 and TRBJ2-3): KAGVTQTPRYLIKTRGQQVTLSCSPISGHRSVSWYQQTPGQGLQFLFEYFSETQRNKGNFPGRFSGRQFSNSRSEMNVSTLELGDSALYLCASSLGDAGGYTQYFGPGTRLTVL.

The chain combines TRBV28 with TRBJ2-3; 8 bases match TRBD1. The trim removed 3 bases at V and 1 base at J, leaving 0 bases unmatched. The CDR3 runs to 14 residues. Germline loops: CDR1 MDHEN, CDR2 SYDVKM. The CDR3 spells CASSLTGGTDTQYF. DNA of the CDR3: TGTGCCAGCAGTTTGACAGGGGGCACAGATACGCAGTATTTT.

The chain links TRBV5-4 to TRBJ1-3; the D gene is possibly TRBD1 (6 bases). Looked up from germline, CDR1 is SGHNT and CDR2 is YYREEE (reference sequence). Trimming took 0 bases from V and 0 from J, leaving 13 bases between them. CDR3 size: 17 residues. CDR3 DNA sequence: TGTGCCAGCAGCTTGGAAGCAGGGGCTTACTCTGGAAACACCATATATTTT. Its translation is CASSLEAGAYSGNTIYF.

V gene TRBV6-5 combines with J gene TRBJ2-1, with no clear D. The CDR3 consists of 16 residues. Per germline, CDR1 MNHEY and CDR2 SVGAGI. The ends were cut back, 0 bases at V and 8 bases at J, with 17 bases in the middle. Here the CDR3 reads CASSYSFGGPVDEQFF. CDR3 in DNA: TGTGCCAGCAGTTACTCCTTCGGCGGCCCAGTGGATGAGCAGTTCTTC.

This chain connects TRBV5-1 to TRBJ2-3, with 8 bases that match TRBD2. This CDR3 comprises 14 residues. Germline V gene sequence: CDR1 SGHRS, CDR2 YFSETQ. The J segment lost 3 bases and the V segment lost 4 bases, leaving 4 bases of the junction unmatched. The CDR3 DNA reads as TGCGCCAGCAGCCCCAGCGGGAGAACAGATACGCAGTATTTT. Translation gives CASSPSGRTDTQYF.

This chain uses TRBV27 with TRBJ2-7, with a tentative D call TRBD1 (6 bases). This CDR3 is 14 amino acids long. V lost 6 bases to trimming and J lost 0 bases, with 12 bases between them. CDR1 and CDR2 from the germline V gene are MNHEY and SMNVEV (reference sequence). Here the CDR3 DNA reads TGTGCCAGCAGAGACACAGGGAGCTCCTACGAGCAGTACTTC. Amino acid sequence: CASRDTGSSYEQYF.

This chain uses TRBV5-6 with TRBJ1-3; D is undetermined. V lost 0 bases and J 0 bases, leaving 4 bases between the germline ends. Germline-derived CDR1 and CDR2 are SGHDT and YYEEEE. CDR3 length: 14 amino acids. The CDR3 loop reads CASSLASSGNTIYF. The CDR3 region has the DNA TGTGCCAGCAGCTTGGCCAGCTCTGGAAACACCATATATTTT.

CDR3 region: CATHLGGARETQYF. DNA of the CDR3: TGTGCCACACACCTCGGGGGGGCGCGAGAGACCCAGTACTTC. The chain has TRBV28 and TRBJ2-5; 8 positions match TRBD2. Unmatched junction bases numbered 11, after V lost 10 bases and J lost 4 bases. Germline-derived CDR1 and CDR2 are MDHEN and SYDVKM. The CDR3 extends over 14 amino acids. Based on the CDR3 plus reference TRBV28 and TRBJ2-5, the full variable domain is DVKVTQSSRYLVKRTGEKVFLECVQDMDHENMFWYRQDPGLGLRLIYFSYDVKMKEKGDIPEGYSVSREKKERFSLILESASTNQTSMYLCATHLGGARETQYFGPGTRLLVL.

The chain links TRBV28 to TRBJ1-5; a possible D gene is TRBD1 (5 bases). CDR3 length equals 14 residues. The germline CDR1 and CDR2 sequences are MDHEN and SYDVKM. V lost 5 bases and J lost 7, with 15 bases in between. CDR3 protein: CASSPPDSRQPQHF. CDR3 sequence (DNA): TGTGCCAGCAGTCCCCCCGACAGTCGACAGCCCCAGCATTTT.

This clone has a single count. The chain is built from TRBV28 and TRBJ2-7, with 7 bases lining up with TRBD1. The CDR3 is 14 amino acids. V was clipped by 1 base and J by 3 bases; unmatched bases: 3. Germline V lookup: CDR1 MDHEN, CDR2 SYDVKM. CDR3 region: CASSLYGTDYEQYF. CDR3 DNA: TGTGCCAGCAGTTTATACGGGACAGACTACGAGCAGTACTTC.

The chain uses TRBV5-1 and TRBJ2-3; 7 nucleotides line up with TRBD2. V shed 4 bases and J 0 bases; nucleotides not matched to a gene: 2. The CDR3 length is 14 residues. Germline values: CDR1 SGHRS, CDR2 YFSETQ. This chain's CDR3 is CASSRAGSTDTQYF. The CDR3 nucleotides are TGCGCCAGCAGCCGAGCGGGGAGCACAGATACGCAGTATTTT. Variable domain in full (rest from reference TRBV5-1 and TRBJ2-3): KAGVTQTPRYLIKTRGQQVTLSCSPISGHRSVSWYQQTPGQGLQFLFEYFSETQRNKGNFPGRFSGRQFSNSRSEMNVSTLELGDSALYLCASSRAGSTDTQYFGPGTRLTVL.

This sequence joins TRBV5-4 and TRBJ1-1, with TRBD1 matching over 8 bases. V lost 0 bases to trimming and J lost 3 bases; unmatched junction nucleotides: 7. CDR1 SGHNT and CDR2 YYREEE come from the germline V gene (reference sequence). CDR3 size: 16 residues. CDR3 amino acids: CASSLGQGIAYTEAFF. CDR3 coding DNA: TGTGCCAGCAGCTTGGGACAGGGGATCGCGTACACTGAAGCTTTCTTT.

V and J are TRBV29-1 and TRBJ1-2; 9 bases agree with TRBD1. V was clipped by 5 bases and J by 1 base; unmatched bases: 8. The length of the CDR3 is 15 residues. From germline, CDR1 is SQVTM and CDR2 ANQGSEA. DNA of the CDR3: TGCAGCGTTACTATACCGGGACAGGGTAACTATGGCTACACCTTC. The encoded protein is CSVTIPGQGNYGYTF.

The chain links TRBV4-2 to TRBJ2-3; tentatively, D is TRBD2 (6 bases). V shed 2 bases and J shed 2 bases, with 20 bases lying between them. The CDR3 spans 18 residues. CDR1 and CDR2 (germline): LGHNA, YNFKEQ. The CDR3 sequence: CASSQTMGGAGVTDTQYF. CDR3 sequence (DNA): TGTGCCAGCAGCCAAACTATGGGGGGTGCGGGCGTCACAGATACGCAGTATTTT.

CDR3 DNA: TGTGCCAGCAGGGACAGTTGGGGATTGAACACTGAAGCTTTCTTT. It encodes CASRDSWGLNTEAFF. This sequence joins TRBV2 and TRBJ1-1; possibly TRBD1 for D (6 bases). Germline CDR1 is SNHLY and CDR2 is FYNNEI. V gave up 6 bases and J gave up 0 bases, with 14 bases separating them. The CDR3 has 15 amino acids.

J is TRBJ1-6 and V is TRBV18; possibly TRBD1 for D (6 bases). The CDR3 covers 16 residues. From germline, CDR1 is KGHSH and CDR2 LQKENI. V was cut by 2 bases and J by 0 bases, with 8 bases left in between. The chain's CDR3 is CASSPSRGSYNSPLHF. CDR3 bases: TGTGCCAGCTCACCAAGCAGGGGCTCCTATAATTCACCCCTCCACTTT. The full variable domain, in which reference TRBV18 and TRBJ1-6 provide the parts outside the CDR3, is NAGVMQNPRHLVRRRGQEARLRCSPMKGHSHVYWYRQLPEEGLKFMVYLQKENIIDESGMPKERFSAEFPKEGPSILRIQQVVRGDSAAYFCASSPSRGSYNSPLHFGNGTRLTVT.

The chain has TRBV5-1 and TRBJ2-7, with a tentative D call TRBD2 (5 bases). The CDR3 is made up of 15 amino acids. Germline V gives CDR1 SGHRS, CDR2 YFSETQ. Trimming took off 2 bases at V and 0 bases at J, with 12 bases between the two ends. The CDR3 sequence: CASSLERAGSYEQYF. CDR3 coding DNA: TGCGCCAGCAGCTTAGAACGGGCGGGCTCCTACGAGCAGTACTTC.

The chain carries TRBV19 and TRBJ1-5; D is unclear. The V gene lost 5 bases and the J gene lost 4 bases, with 12 bases spanning the gap. The CDR3 is 14 residues long. Germline-derived CDR1 and CDR2 are LNHDA and SQIVND (reference sequence). CDR3 sequence: CASSGGGRNQPQHF. The CDR3, as DNA: TGTGCCAGTAGTGGAGGAGGTAGGAATCAGCCCCAGCATTTT.

This chain links TRBV14 with TRBJ1-2, with D possibly TRBD1 on 5 matching bases. The CDR3 is made up of 13 amino acids. V was shortened by 4 bases and J by 5 bases, with 11 bases between the two germline ends. Germline assignment: CDR1 SGHDN and CDR2 FVKESK. The CDR3 is CASSLRQLYGYTF. The CDR3 bases are TGTGCCAGCAGCCTTAGACAGTTATATGGCTACACCTTC.

The chain carries TRBV9 and TRBJ2-7; D remains unclear. V lost 4 bases, J lost 3 bases, and 11 bases lay in between. Per germline, CDR1 SGDLS and CDR2 YYNGEE. The CDR3 is made up of 13 amino acids. CDR3 nucleotides: TGTGCCAGCAGCCGCGATCAAAACTACGAGCAGTACTTC. This sequence encodes CASSRDQNYEQYF.

Notes on this clone: The sample holds other DNA sequences that translate to the same CDR3. This chain joins TRBV5-1 and TRBJ1-1; 8 bases are a match to TRBD1. CDR1 SGHRS and CDR2 YFSETQ come from the germline V gene. V gave up 3 bases and J gave up 4 bases; unmatched junction bases: 2. CDR3 length equals 13 residues. CDR3 DNA: TGCGCCAGCAGCTCCGACAGGGGCACTGAAGCTTTCTTT. Its translation: CASSSDRGTEAFF.

This clone occurred a few times. This rearrangement joins TRBV7-9 to TRBJ1-2, with no clear D. Trimming shortened V by 1 base and J by 2 bases, and 11 bases separated the two germline ends. The V gene's germline CDR1 is SEHNR and CDR2 FQNEAQ (reference sequence). This CDR3 has 15 residues. The CDR3 DNA sequence: TGTGCCAGCAGCTTAGAGGCGGGAATAAACTATGGCTACACCTTC. Translation gives CASSLEAGINYGYTF.

This clone has just one count. The chain has TRBV28 and TRBJ2-7, with TRBD1 identical over 8 bases. Germline CDR1 reads MDHEN; CDR2 reads SYDVKM. This CDR3 spans 14 amino acids. V lost 6 bases, J lost 2 bases, and 6 bases stayed unmatched. This CDR3 is CASRRTGKAYEQYF. The CDR3 region has the DNA TGTGCCAGCAGGCGGACAGGGAAAGCCTACGAGCAGTACTTC. The full variable domain, in which reference TRBV28 and TRBJ2-7 provide the parts outside the CDR3, is DVKVTQSSRYLVKRTGEKVFLECVQDMDHENMFWYRQDPGLGLRLIYFSYDVKMKEKGDIPEGYSVSREKKERFSLILESASTNQTSMYLCASRRTGKAYEQYFGPGTRLTVT.

This clone was counted a few times. The chain is built from TRBV15 and TRBJ2-2, with TRBD1 matching over 8 bases. This CDR3 has 16 residues. V gave up 0 bases and J gave up 3 bases; unmatched junction bases: 3. Per the germline V gene, CDR1 is LNHNV and CDR2 is YYDKDF (reference sequence). This chain's CDR3 is CATSREQGAHTGELFF. For the CDR3, the DNA is TGTGCCACCAGCAGAGAGCAGGGGGCACACACCGGGGAGCTGTTTTTT.

This chain's CDR3 is CASRRGWDRVVDSDTQYF. The CDR3 DNA is TGTGCCAGCAGGCGTGGATGGGACAGGGTCGTGGATTCAGATACGCAGTATTTT. This chain links TRBV28 with TRBJ2-3, with 9 bases identical to TRBD1. Germline values: CDR1 MDHEN, CDR2 SYDVKM. This CDR3 spans 18 amino acids. The J segment lost 4 bases and the V segment lost 6 bases, leaving 17 bases of the junction unmatched.

The rearrangement links TRBV10-3 to TRBJ1-1, with a tentative D call TRBD1 (5 bases). This CDR3 spans 14 amino acids. Trimming took off 7 bases at V and 0 bases at J, with 12 bases between the two ends. Per the germline V gene, CDR1 is ENHRY and CDR2 is SYGVKD. The CDR3 DNA is TGTGCCATCACGGAAGGGGCTATGAACACTGAAGCTTTCTTT. It specifies CAITEGAMNTEAFF.

The CDR3 region has the DNA TGTGCCAGCAGTTCTACCGCTAGGGGTACGAACACTGAAGCTTTCTTT. Translated, it gives CASSSTARGTNTEAFF. The chain combines TRBV6-6 with TRBJ1-1; weak D call: TRBD1 (5 bases). CDR1 is MNHNY, CDR2 SVGAGI, per germline (reference sequence). With 4 bases removed from V and 1 base from J, the gap between germline ends came to 16 bases. The CDR3 contains 16 residues.

V gene TRBV9 combines with J gene TRBJ2-3, with TRBD2 as a possible D gene (6 bases). The CDR3 has 17 residues. From germline, CDR1 is SGDLS and CDR2 YYNGEE. Trimming shortened V by 0 bases and J by 2 bases, and 16 bases separated the two germline ends. The CDR3 here is CASSVEGGLAPTDTQYF. For the CDR3, the DNA is TGTGCCAGCAGCGTAGAAGGAGGGCTGGCCCCCACAGATACGCAGTATTTT.

The gene calls are TRBV30 and TRBJ2-7; 13 nucleotides agree with TRBD2. Looked up from germline, CDR1 is GTSNPN and CDR2 is SVGIG (reference sequence). This CDR3 region has 19 residues. V was clipped by 0 bases and J by 2 bases; unmatched bases: 13. The CDR3 DNA reads TGTGCCTGGAGTGTAAATAGTAAGACTAGCGGGAGGAAACCCTACGAGCAGTACTTC. It encodes CAWSVNSKTSGRKPYEQYF.

DNA for the CDR3: TGTGCCAGCAGCTTGGGGTGGGGGGGGACAAGCACAGATACGCAGTATTTT. This translates into CASSLGWGGTSTDTQYF. This rearrangement joins TRBV5-4 to TRBJ2-3, with a possible D match to TRBD2 (7 bases). The CDR3 length is 17 residues. Trimming cost V 0 bases and J 0 bases, with 14 bases left between them. Germline V gene sequence: CDR1 SGHNT, CDR2 YYREEE (reference sequence).

The count of this clone is one. J is TRBJ1-2 and V is TRBV28, with 9 bases matching TRBD1. J gave up 5 bases and V 2 bases, and 6 bases lay outside the gene matches. The germline V gene has CDR1 MDHEN and CDR2 SYDVKM. This CDR3 is built from 15 residues. CDR3 in amino acids: CASSLPGQGLYGYTF. The CDR3 DNA follows: TGTGCCAGCAGTTTACCTGGACAGGGGCTGTATGGCTACACCTTC.

The chain employs TRBV2 and TRBJ1-5; TRBD1 is a possible D gene (6 bases). The V end was cut by 2 bases, the J end by 7 bases, with 12 bases between. The CDR3 is 14 amino acids. Germline V gene sequence: CDR1 SNHLY, CDR2 FYNNEI. The CDR3 protein is CASSERAGEQPQHF. Written as DNA, the CDR3 is TGTGCCAGCAGTGAAAGGGCAGGGGAACAGCCCCAGCATTTT.